This T cell receptor (beta chain) was observed in a study of control samples from healthy donors and cancer patients. TCRdb's copy holds only in-frame clones and misses some; the assay was immunoSEQ multiplex PCR. This repertoire shows more than 85,000 clones, around 92% found once; its top ten account for over 2%. Sequences were obtained from blood. The clonotype comes from a woman aged 18-35 years in good health.

The CDR3 DNA follows: TGTGCCAGTAGTATCACAGGGGTTTCAACCGGGGAGCTGTTTTTT. Amino acid sequence: CASSITGVSTGELFF. The rearrangement joins TRBV19 to TRBJ2-2, with TRBD1 matching 7 bases. V lost 3 bases to trimming and J lost 5 bases; unmatched junction nucleotides: 6. CDR3 length: 15 residues. Germline CDR1 reads LNHDA; CDR2 reads SQIVND (reference sequence). The whole variable domain, remainder taken from reference TRBV19 and TRBJ2-2, is DGGITQSPKYLFRKEGQNVTLSCEQNLNHDAMYWYRQDPGQGLRLIYYSQIVNDFQKGDIAEGYSVSREKKESFPLTVTSAQKNPTAFYLCASSITGVSTGELFFGEGSRLTVL.